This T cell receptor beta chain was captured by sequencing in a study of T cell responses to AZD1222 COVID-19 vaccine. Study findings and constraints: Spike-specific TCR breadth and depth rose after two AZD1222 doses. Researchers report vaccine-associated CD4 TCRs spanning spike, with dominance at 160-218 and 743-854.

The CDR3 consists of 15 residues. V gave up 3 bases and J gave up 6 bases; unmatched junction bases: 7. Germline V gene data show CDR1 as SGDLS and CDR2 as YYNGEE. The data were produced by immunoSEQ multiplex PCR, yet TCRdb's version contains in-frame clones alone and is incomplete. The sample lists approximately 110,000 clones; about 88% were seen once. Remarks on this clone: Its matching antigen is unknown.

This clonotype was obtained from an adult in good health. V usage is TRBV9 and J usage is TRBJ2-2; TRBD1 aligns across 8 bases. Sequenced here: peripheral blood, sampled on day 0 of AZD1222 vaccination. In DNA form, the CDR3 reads TGTGCCAGCAGCGCCCAGACAGGGGTCCCCGGGGAGCTGTTTTTT. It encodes CASSAQTGVPGELFF. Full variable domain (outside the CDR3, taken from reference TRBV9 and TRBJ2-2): DSGVTQTPKHLITATGQRVTLRCSPRSGDLSVYWYQQSLDQGLQFLIQYYNGEERAKGNILERFSAQQFPDLHSELNLSSLELGDSALYFCASSAQTGVPGELFFGEGSRLTVL.